This T cell receptor (beta chain) was sequenced in a study of early T cells in non-severe SARS-CoV-2 infection. About the research overall: Unpaired chains resulted from sequencing bulk RNA of unsorted whole blood.

Individually, cDNA molecules had unique molecular identifiers attached to them. TCRdb redid the calling of the 5' RACE reads with MiXCR, one entry per CDR3 protein. This sample has tens of thousands of distinct CDR3 sequences, with 4% to 5% found just once. This clonotype was detected ten times or more. Sequenced sample: whole blood. The receptor's source is an adult who was a healthcare worker with PCR-confirmed SARS-CoV-2 infection or an uninfected control (not recorded which).

CDR3 sequence reads: CATSREQEGQPQHF. The DNA of the CDR3 is TGTGCCACCAGCAGAGAGCAGGAGGGTCAGCCCCAGCATTTT. The chain employs TRBV15 and TRBJ1-5; D call uncertain. Deletions cut 0 bases from V and 6 bases from J, with 9 bases between. The CDR3 is 14 residues long. Germline V gene lookup returns CDR1 LNHNV and CDR2 YYDKDF (reference sequence).